This T cell receptor beta chain came from a study of CD8 T cells in Susac syndrome. Reverse transcription of roughly 0.5 to 1 ug RNA used random hexamers. TCRdb re-derived calls from the immunoSEQ multiplex PCR reads in MiXCR, one entry per CDR3 protein. The profile shows under 90,000 distinct CDR3 sequences, about 95% of them singletons. The junction had 5 bases not matched to a gene; V was cut back by 4 bases and J by 2 bases. CDR3 size: 15 residues. CDR1 is DFQATT and CDR2 is SNEGSKA in the germline V gene (reference sequence). Sequenced material: CD8+ T cells from PBMCs. This receptor was taken from a human donor with Susac syndrome. This sequence joins TRBV20-1 and TRBJ2-1, with 10 bases aligning to TRBD2. CDR3 coding DNA: TGCAGTGCTACAGCGGGAGGGTTCCCCTACAATGAGCAGTTCTTC. Its translation is CSATAGGFPYNEQFF.